This TCR beta chain was profiled in a study of low-dose radiotherapy and immunotherapy resistance in tumors. Across the whole study: Per fraction, Cohort 1 was given 0.5 Gy every 2 weeks, for a total of 6.5 Gy. The drug cyclophosphamide was given into a vein at 200 mg/m2 every two weeks, one day before radiation and immunotherapy.

At least ten counts were recorded for this clonotype. First-strand cDNA relied on TRAV- and TRBV-specific primers spanning alpha and beta chains. Over roughly 20 PCR cycles, TCRs were amplified from a constant-region primer and V-primer adapter. TCRdb processed the reads anew with MiXCR; each CDR3 protein has one entry. The profile shows tens of thousands of distinct CDR3 sequences, around a quarter of them singletons. The CDR3 has 16 amino acids. Trimming cost V 0 bases and J 0 bases, with 12 bases left between them. Per the germline V gene, CDR1 is SGHRS and CDR2 is YFSETQ. Time point described: after trial treatment. Stated treatment: LDRT plus nivolumab, ipilimumab, low-dose cyclophosphamide and aspirin (RACIN trial). Treatment of the donors consisted of nivolumab and ipilimumab (plus aspirin, low-dose cyclophosphamide and low-dose radiotherapy). Each patient who was eligible had an advanced solid tumor with no tumor-infiltrating lymphocytes.

Sample: PBMCs, taken after low-dose radiotherapy plus immunotherapy. V and J are TRBV5-1 and TRBJ1-2; no clear D. The clonotype comes from a male donor with prostate cancer. CDR3 region: CASSLEPLSTNYGYTF. Here the CDR3 DNA reads TGCGCCAGCAGCTTGGAGCCGCTATCCACTAACTATGGCTACACCTTC.